The rows below give T cell receptor beta chains drawn from one sample of a study of blood T cells in healthy people across ages. TCRdb reprocessed the 5' RACE reads via MiXCR and lists one record per CDR3 protein. The data show roughly 1.4 million distinct CDR3 sequences, approximately 63% seen once. Material: blood. These receptors were obtained from a man in his late teens or twenties in good health. Both conserved end residues are part of each CDR3. D genes are given only for firm matches. The listing skips clone size in some rows; elsewhere it reads once, few, many or a size class.

clone size: .; J gene: TRBJ2-7; D gene: .; V gene: TRBV11-1; CDR3 DNA: TGTGCCAGCAGCGCCGCGACAGGCGAGCAGTACTTC; CDR3 protein: CASSAATGEQYF
clone size: .; J gene: TRBJ1-5; D gene: TRBD1; V gene: TRBV29-1; CDR3 DNA: TGCAGCGTAACAGGGGGATCAAATCAGCCCCAGCATTTT; CDR3 protein: CSVTGGSNQPQHF
clone size: few; J gene: TRBJ2-5; D gene: TRBD1; V gene: TRBV27; CDR3 DNA: TGTGCCAGCAGTGACAGAACCGGACAGGGGGGTTGGTTGAAATTGGAGACCCAGTACTTC; CDR3 protein: CASSDRTGQGGWLKLETQYF
clone size: .; J gene: TRBJ1-1; D gene: TRBD1; V gene: TRBV6-5; CDR3 DNA: TGTGCCAGCAGTACTCAGGGGGCGAACACTGAAGCTTTCTTT; CDR3 protein: CASSTQGANTEAFF
clone size: .; J gene: TRBJ1-2; D gene: TRBD1; V gene: TRBV20-1; CDR3 DNA: TGCAGTGCTAGTTCCGGGACAGGTGCCTATGGCTACACCTTC; CDR3 protein: CSASSGTGAYGYTF
clone size: .; J gene: TRBJ2-7; D gene: TRBD1; V gene: TRBV2; CDR3 DNA: TGTGCCAGCAGTGAAGAGGCAGGGGGCGGTTACGAGCAGTACTTC; CDR3 protein: CASSEEAGGGYEQYF
clone size: .; J gene: TRBJ2-6; D gene: TRBD1; V gene: TRBV20-1; CDR3 DNA: TGCAGTGCTCAAACAGGGGGCGCTGGGGCCAACGTCCTGACTTTC; CDR3 protein: CSAQTGGAGANVLTF
clone size: .; J gene: TRBJ2-2; D gene: .; V gene: TRBV7-9; CDR3 DNA: TGTGCCAGCAGCTTCGGATTTAGGGCCAACACCGGGGAGCTGTTTTTT; CDR3 protein: CASSFGFRANTGELFF
clone size: .; J gene: TRBJ2-3; D gene: .; V gene: TRBV11-2; CDR3 DNA: TGTGCCAGCAGAACGGGACAAGACAACACAGATACGCAGTATTTT; CDR3 protein: CASRTGQDNTDTQYF
clone size: few; J gene: TRBJ2-3; D gene: .; V gene: TRBV27; CDR3 DNA: TGTGCCAGCAGTCCCCGGGACTCGGGCACAGATACGCAGTATTTT; CDR3 protein: CASSPRDSGTDTQYF
clone size: few; J gene: TRBJ2-3; D gene: .; V gene: TRBV24-1; CDR3 DNA: TGTGCCACCAGTGATCGGACAGAATCTACAGATACGCAGTATTTT; CDR3 protein: CATSDRTESTDTQYF
clone size: .; J gene: TRBJ2-7; D gene: TRBD2; V gene: TRBV20-1; CDR3 DNA: TGCAGTGTTCCACGTAGTAGCGGGGGCTACTACGAGCAGTACTTC; CDR3 protein: CSVPRSSGGYYEQYF
clone size: .; J gene: TRBJ2-2; D gene: .; V gene: TRBV9; CDR3 DNA: TGTGCCAGCAGCGTAATAATCGCCGGGGAGCTGTTTTTT; CDR3 protein: CASSVIIAGELFF
clone size: .; J gene: TRBJ1-4; D gene: .; V gene: TRBV12-3/TRBV12-4; CDR3 DNA: TGTGCCAGCAGTTTCTTGAAGTGGGAACTGTTTTTT; CDR3 protein: CASSFLKWELFF
clone size: .; J gene: TRBJ1-4; D gene: TRBD1; V gene: TRBV2; CDR3 DNA: TGTGCCGGAAAGACAGGGACGGAAGAAAAACTGTTTTTT; CDR3 protein: CAGKTGTEEKLFF
clone size: .; J gene: TRBJ2-4; D gene: TRBD2; V gene: TRBV6-6; CDR3 DNA: TGTGCCAGCAGTTACCGGGCGGGGGAGTACTTC; CDR3 protein: CASSYRAGEYF
clone size: .; J gene: TRBJ2-7; D gene: TRBD1; V gene: TRBV11-2; CDR3 DNA: TGTGCCAGCAGCCCGGACAGGGCCCCATGGTACGAGCAGTACTTC; CDR3 protein: CASSPDRAPWYEQYF
clone size: .; J gene: TRBJ1-2; D gene: .; V gene: TRBV25-1; CDR3 DNA: TGTGCCAGCAGTGAAAGCCTCGGAGAGCAGGATGGCTACACCTTC; CDR3 protein: CASSESLGEQDGYTF
clone size: .; J gene: TRBJ2-7; D gene: .; V gene: TRBV20-1; CDR3 DNA: TGCAGTGCTACAACTGATCCCTACGAGCAGTACTTC; CDR3 protein: CSATTDPYEQYF
clone size: .; J gene: TRBJ2-5; D gene: TRBD2; V gene: TRBV4-1; CDR3 DNA: TGCGCCAGCAGCCCGCTCCCGACTAGCCAGGAGACCCAGTACTTC; CDR3 protein: CASSPLPTSQETQYF
clone size: once; J gene: TRBJ2-1; D gene: TRBD2; V gene: TRBV11-2; CDR3 DNA: TGTGCCAGCAGCTTAGTCCCCCCTAGCGGGAGGGTTGACAATGAGCAGTTCTTC; CDR3 protein: CASSLVPPSGRVDNEQFF
clone size: .; J gene: TRBJ2-5; D gene: .; V gene: TRBV7-2; CDR3 DNA: TGTGCCAGCAGCTTATATTCCAGGGCCCCCGTCCAAGAGACCCAGTACTTC; CDR3 protein: CASSLYSRAPVQETQYF
clone size: few; J gene: TRBJ2-7; D gene: .; V gene: TRBV7-9; CDR3 DNA: TGTGCCAGCAGCTTACCCCGGGAAAGAACGGTCGAGCAGTACTTC; CDR3 protein: CASSLPRERTVEQYF
clone size: .; J gene: TRBJ2-1; D gene: .; V gene: TRBV29-1; CDR3 DNA: TGCAGCGTTGAGGAGTCAGGACTGCCTACCTACAATGAGCAGTTCTTC; CDR3 protein: CSVEESGLPTYNEQFF
clone size: .; J gene: TRBJ2-5; D gene: TRBD1; V gene: TRBV12-3/TRBV12-4; CDR3 DNA: TGTGCCAGCATCGCAACTCGGGACAGTCAAAAGACCCAGTACTTC; CDR3 protein: CASIATRDSQKTQYF
clone size: .; J gene: TRBJ2-1; D gene: TRBD2; V gene: TRBV6-5; CDR3 DNA: TGTGCCAGCAGTTACGTTGGGGGGACTAGCGGGACCAATGAGCAGTTCTTC; CDR3 protein: CASSYVGGTSGTNEQFF
clone size: .; J gene: TRBJ2-7; D gene: TRBD1; V gene: TRBV20-1; CDR3 DNA: TGCAGTGCTAGAGCTCGACAGGGTCTCATCTACGAGCAGTACTTC; CDR3 protein: CSARARQGLIYEQYF
clone size: .; J gene: TRBJ2-4; D gene: .; V gene: TRBV21-1; CDR3 DNA: TGTGCCAGCACCCATGGGTGGATGGGCGCGGACAGGGCCGTCCTAGCCAAAAACATTCAGTACTTC; CDR3 protein: CASTHGWMGADRAVLAKNIQYF
clone size: .; J gene: TRBJ2-7; D gene: .; V gene: TRBV11-2; CDR3 DNA: TGTGCCAGCACTCCCAACAGGGCTCGCCGCTACGAGCAGTACTTC; CDR3 protein: CASTPNRARRYEQYF
clone size: .; J gene: TRBJ1-1; D gene: TRBD1; V gene: TRBV5-1; CDR3 DNA: TGCGCCAGCAGCCGCGACCGACAGGGCCTCCCGTCAGCTTTCTTT; CDR3 protein: CASSRDRQGLPSAFF
clone size: few; J gene: TRBJ2-1; D gene: .; V gene: TRBV6-2/TRBV6-3; CDR3 DNA: TGTGCCAGCACCACTAGACCCAATGAGCAGTTCTTC; CDR3 protein: CASTTRPNEQFF
clone size: .; J gene: TRBJ2-7; D gene: .; V gene: TRBV12-3/TRBV12-4; CDR3 DNA: TGTGCCAGCAGTTCCGAAACAGGTGGACCTACCTACGAGCAGTACTTC; CDR3 protein: CASSSETGGPTYEQYF
clone size: .; J gene: TRBJ2-1; D gene: TRBD1; V gene: TRBV6-5; CDR3 DNA: TGTGCCAGCAGTTACTCGACAGGGGGGATTTACAATGAGCAGTTCTTC; CDR3 protein: CASSYSTGGIYNEQFF
clone size: .; J gene: TRBJ2-7; D gene: TRBD2; V gene: TRBV7-2; CDR3 DNA: TGTGCCAGCCGAAGACACGGACTAGCGGGAGGGCCGACGAGTCGCGAGCAGTACTTC; CDR3 protein: CASRRHGLAGGPTSREQYF
clone size: .; J gene: TRBJ2-3; D gene: .; V gene: TRBV6-2/TRBV6-3; CDR3 DNA: TGTGCCAGCAAAGCGGTAGGCAGGTTAGGGGATACGCAGTATTTT; CDR3 protein: CASKAVGRLGDTQYF
clone size: few; J gene: TRBJ2-3; D gene: .; V gene: TRBV27; CDR3 DNA: TGTGCCAGCAGTTGGGTCCCGAGCACAGATACGCAGTATTTT; CDR3 protein: CASSWVPSTDTQYF
clone size: .; J gene: TRBJ1-2; D gene: TRBD1; V gene: TRBV28; CDR3 DNA: TGTGCCAGCAGTTCCCCGGTAGATTCAGGGGGGAGTAACTATGGCTACACCTTC; CDR3 protein: CASSSPVDSGGSNYGYTF
clone size: few; J gene: TRBJ1-1; D gene: .; V gene: TRBV27; CDR3 DNA: TGTGCCAGCAGTTTATATGGAATCATGAACACTGAAGCTTTCTTT; CDR3 protein: CASSLYGIMNTEAFF
clone size: .; J gene: TRBJ2-5; D gene: .; V gene: TRBV6-1; CDR3 DNA: TGTGCCAGCAGTCCAGGACTATCTAGGGGGATCGACACGGAGACCCAGTACTTC; CDR3 protein: CASSPGLSRGIDTETQYF
clone size: once; J gene: TRBJ2-1; D gene: TRBD2; V gene: TRBV11-3; CDR3 DNA: TGTGCCAGCAGCTCAACTAGCGGGAGTGTCTATGAGCAGTTCTTC; CDR3 protein: CASSSTSGSVYEQFF
clone size: .; J gene: TRBJ2-3; D gene: TRBD2; V gene: TRBV6-6; CDR3 DNA: TGTGCCAGCAGAGGACTAGCGAGAAGCACAGATACGCAGTATTTT; CDR3 protein: CASRGLARSTDTQYF
clone size: .; J gene: TRBJ2-1; D gene: .; V gene: TRBV7-9; CDR3 DNA: TGTGCCAGCAGCTTAAATATAGGCTCCTACAATGAGCAGTTCTTC; CDR3 protein: CASSLNIGSYNEQFF
clone size: few; J gene: TRBJ2-7; D gene: .; V gene: TRBV7-2; CDR3 DNA: TGTGCCAGCCAGGAGGGCGTCTACGAGCAGTACTTC; CDR3 protein: CASQEGVYEQYF
clone size: .; J gene: TRBJ2-5; D gene: .; V gene: TRBV2; CDR3 DNA: TGTGCCAGCAGGCCACAGGTCCAAGAGACCCAGTACTTC; CDR3 protein: CASRPQVQETQYF
clone size: .; J gene: TRBJ1-1; D gene: TRBD1; V gene: TRBV29-1; CDR3 DNA: TGCAGCGTGGGTCTTAGACAGGGGAACACTGAAGCTTTCTTT; CDR3 protein: CSVGLRQGNTEAFF